This T cell receptor (beta chain) emerged from a study of blood T cell repertoires in COVID-19. Study context: COVID-19 samples from acute and convalescent phases originated in the United States, Italy and Spain.

Profiled with immunoSEQ multiplex PCR; TCRdb holds only in-frame clones, not every one. Of tens of thousands of clones detected, over 65% appear once; the ten largest clones hold 12%. Germline lookup yields CDR1 SQVTM and CDR2 ANQGSEA. The CDR3 has 18 residues. This TCR came from a human donor in a cohort sampled during active COVID-19. The V call is TRBV29-1, the J call TRBJ1-6; possible D gene TRBD1, 6 bases. Sequencing used peripheral blood. The CDR3 nucleotides read TGCACCCCCCCCCGGGACACCACGGGGAGCTCCTATAATTCACCCCTCCACTTT. Translation gives CTPPRDTTGSSYNSPLHF.